These T cell receptor beta chains were read from a single sample in a study of early T cells in non-severe SARS-CoV-2 infection. From the 5' RACE reads, TCRdb called clonotypes with MiXCR, one entry per CDR3 protein. Found here are some 59,000 distinct CDR3 sequences, 10% of them singletons; the top ten hold under 5%. Sequenced: whole blood. These receptors were obtained from an adult who was a healthcare worker with PCR-confirmed SARS-CoV-2 infection or an uninfected control (not recorded which). CDR3s leave out the opening cysteine and the closing phenylalanine or tryptophan. The order of the fields is V gene, CDR3 protein.

TRBV6-5 | ARFDPGTINVDEETQY
TRBV29-1 | SVRRYRNSYEQY
TRBV4-3 | ASSQEPANTEAF
TRBV20-1 | SAMEETQY
TRBV12-3/TRBV12-4 | ASSFGDRGTYEQY
TRBV29-1 | SVDRTTNNEQF
TRBV20-1 | SARNPGQMNTGELF
TRBV6-1 | ASSETGGSQETQY
TRBV7-2 | ASSSLASGANVLT
TRBV3-1 | ASSQVYPYEQY
TRBV13 | ASSLRGGSSYEQY
TRBV12-3/TRBV12-4 | ASKPSGGPDTQY
TRBV20-1 | SARGLRGQGGYT
TRBV7-9 | ASSLAGGGNEQF
TRBV5-1 | ASSLSTGGQETQY
TRBV29-1 | SAGQGIWADTQY
TRBV18 | ASSPPSGSLSDTQY
TRBV7-2 | ASSLEVGWSSYNEQF